This T cell receptor beta chain was sequenced during a study of response to subunit inactivated influenza vaccine. Study findings and constraints: Each seasonal flu vaccination may recruit only limited new T cells, authors suggested.

TCRdb re-called the RT-PCR reads with MiXCR, one entry per CDR3 protein. The data contain around 190,000 distinct CDR3 sequences, around 9.2% of them singletons. Details on this clonotype: Antigen unknown.

Trimming removed 2 bases at V and 6 bases at J, with 11 bases between. Per the germline V gene, CDR1 is LGHDT and CDR2 is YNNKEL (reference sequence). There are 13 residues in the CDR3. The clonotype originates from a man in his fifties who received an inactivated influenza vaccine. This sequence joins TRBV3-1 and TRBJ2-7; D uncertain. Sequences were derived from non-naive T cells sorted from PBMCs, sampled on the day of vaccination. This CDR3 reads CASSQQHTFEQYF. CDR3 DNA sequence: TGTGCCAGCAGCCAACAGCATACGTTCGAGCAGTACTTC.